The 11 T cell receptor beta chains listed next were all sequenced from one sample in a study of human T cells and chemical hapten exposure. TCRdb re-analysed the RACE reads in MiXCR, keeping a single row per CDR3 protein. In the table there are approximately 97,000 distinct CDR3 sequences, 27% of which are singletons. Time point indicated: patch test 3, about 24 weeks after DPC sensitization. Documented treatment: therapeutic diphenylcyclopropenone sensitization with weekly scalp DPC. The sequencing used whole blood, collected in connection with sensitization to the hapten diphenylcyclopropenone (DPC). All receptors derive from a man aged 40-49 years with alopecia areata. Some clones in this sample may be carry-over from other donors' samples.

This sequence joins TRBV6-2 or TRBV6-3 and TRBJ2-6; tentatively, D is TRBD2 (7 bases). This CDR3 region has 18 residues. The germline V gene encodes CDR1 MNHEY and CDR2 SVGEGT. V shed 2 bases and J shed 0 bases, with 14 bases lying between them. CDR3 in DNA: TGTGCCAGCAGTTACGGGGGCCCGGGAGGCTCTGGGGCCAACGTCCTGACTTTC. It yields the protein CASSYGGPGGSGANVLTF.

This clonotype has more than one count but fewer than ten. The chain employs TRBV3-1 and TRBJ2-1, with D possibly being TRBD1 (5 bases). Trimming took 2 bases from V and 9 from J, leaving 5 bases between them. Germline values: CDR1 LGHDT, CDR2 YNNKEL (reference sequence). The CDR3 is 11 residues long. The CDR3 here is CASSQQGEQFF. CDR3 sequence (DNA): TGTGCCAGCAGCCAACAGGGTGAGCAGTTCTTC.

The rearrangement uses TRBV5-1 and TRBJ2-3, with 7 positions matching TRBD1. In germline, CDR1 is SGHRS, CDR2 YFSETQ. The CDR3 sequence is 14 residues long. With V trimmed by 4 bases and J by 6 bases, 8 bases remained unmatched. The CDR3 region is CASSPDRPLDTQYF. CDR3 DNA: TGCGCCAGCAGCCCGGACAGGCCCCTCGATACGCAGTATTTT. Supplemented by reference TRBV5-1 and TRBJ2-3, the full variable domain reads KAGVTQTPRYLIKTRGQQVTLSCSPISGHRSVSWYQQTPGQGLQFLFEYFSETQRNKGNFPGRFSGRQFSNSRSEMNVSTLELGDSALYLCASSPDRPLDTQYFGPGTRLTVL.

The V call is TRBV5-1, the J call TRBJ1-1, with D unresolved. There are 14 residues in the CDR3. From germline, CDR1 is SGHRS and CDR2 YFSETQ. The ends were cut back, 4 bases at V and 4 bases at J, with 14 bases in the middle. CDR3 coding DNA: TGCGCCAGCAGCCCCAACACTGGGAGCACTGAAGCTTTCTTT. Amino acid sequence: CASSPNTGSTEAFF.

The table lists this clonotype with a few counts. V is TRBV6-6 and J is TRBJ2-3; D remains unclear. Trimming stripped 1 base from V and 1 base from J, with 12 bases between. Germline assignment: CDR1 MNHNY and CDR2 SVGAGI (reference sequence). The CDR3 runs 16 residues. This CDR3 reads CASSYYPETGTDTQYF. CDR3 sequence (DNA): TGTGCCAGCAGTTACTACCCGGAGACGGGCACAGATACGCAGTATTTT.

The chain uses TRBV10-3 and TRBJ2-3; the D is unclear. Trimming removed 2 bases at V and 0 bases at J, with 6 bases between. CDR3 length: 14 residues. Germline V gene lookup returns CDR1 ENHRY and CDR2 SYGVKD. CDR3 amino acids: CAISEQTSTDTQYF. The CDR3 DNA reads TGTGCCATCAGTGAGCAGACTAGCACAGATACGCAGTATTTT.

This clonotype was observed a handful of times. V usage is TRBV20-1 and J usage is TRBJ2-3; the match to TRBD2 covers 9 bases. Trimming took 0 bases from V and 3 from J; bases not matched to a gene: 4. The CDR3 is 15 residues long. Germline lookup yields CDR1 DFQATT and CDR2 SNEGSKA (reference sequence). CDR3 in amino acids: CSARDPAGGTDTQYF. CDR3 coding DNA: TGCAGTGCTAGAGATCCCGCGGGAGGGACAGATACGCAGTATTTT.

This clonotype was counted only a few times. V gene TRBV12-3 or TRBV12-4 combines with J gene TRBJ2-1; 12 bases are shared with TRBD2. The CDR3 spans 15 residues. The V and J ends lost 6 bases and 8 bases, in that order; junction bases with no gene match: 8. CDR3 protein: CASSRTSGNVDEQFF. CDR3 DNA sequence: TGTGCCAGCAGCCGGACTAGCGGGAATGTAGATGAGCAGTTCTTC.

This clonotype was observed many times. V gene TRBV12-3 or TRBV12-4 combines with J gene TRBJ2-6, with D uncertain. V dropped 6 bases and J dropped 1 base, with 4 bases sitting between them. This CDR3 spans 13 amino acids. The CDR3 DNA is TGTGCCAGCAGGAAGTCTGGGGCCAACGTCCTGACTTTC. Translated: CASRKSGANVLTF.

This clonotype was seen more than once but under ten times. This rearrangement joins TRBV20-1 to TRBJ2-3; 10 positions match TRBD2. CDR1 is DFQATT, CDR2 SNEGSKA, per germline (reference sequence). After removal of 2 bases from V and 1 base from J, the junction contained 3 bases not matched to a gene. This CDR3 region has 15 residues. CDR3 sequence (DNA): TGCAGTGCTAGAAGACTAGCGGGCCGCACAGATACGCAGTATTTT. Encoded protein: CSARRLAGRTDTQYF.

This sequence joins TRBV7-9 and TRBJ1-4; D ambiguous. V was pared by 8 bases and J by 3 bases, with 7 bases between. Germline CDR1 is SEHNR and CDR2 is FQNEAQ (reference sequence). CDR3 length equals 12 residues. The CDR3 DNA reads as TGTGCCAGCTGCAGATCTAATGAAAAACTGTTTTTT. This codes for CASCRSNEKLFF.